The next 17 T cell receptor beta chains were all read from a single sample in a study of shared clonotypes between healthy human individuals. Profiled with immunoSEQ multiplex PCR; TCRdb holds only in-frame clones, not every one. Of 500,000 or so clones listed, more than 95% were seen once; the top ten hold approximately 0.06%. The sample taken for sequencing was naive CD4+ T cells sorted from blood. Regarding subset: CD45RA+ positively selected. These receptors all stem from a woman in her twenties or thirties in good health.

The chain has TRBV28 and TRBJ2-7; perhaps D is TRBD1 or TRBD2 (6 bases each). This CDR3 is 13 amino acids long. Per the germline V gene, CDR1 is MDHEN and CDR2 is SYDVKM. Trimming took off 11 bases at V and 5 bases at J, with 19 bases between the two ends. The CDR3 protein is CAVIHTGANEQYF. The CDR3 coding sequence is TGTGCCGTGATTCATACGGGGGCGAACGAGCAGTACTTC.

This chain connects TRBV5-1 to TRBJ2-1; TRBD2 is a possible D gene (6 bases). Per germline, CDR1 SGHRS and CDR2 YFSETQ. V lost 6 bases and J lost 7, with 23 bases in between. The CDR3 has 16 amino acids. Here the CDR3 reads CASTHGGARSGNEQFF. The CDR3, as DNA: TGCGCCAGCACCCACGGGGGAGCGAGGTCGGGGAATGAGCAGTTCTTC.

The CDR3 DNA reads TGTGCCAGCAGTTTCCTGGGGGCGGGTACCGGGGAGCTGTTTTTT. Translated: CASSFLGAGTGELFF. The chain has TRBV27 and TRBJ2-2; TRBD1 is a possible D gene (6 bases). V gave up 3 bases and J gave up 5 bases, with 13 bases separating them. The CDR3 extends over 15 amino acids. Germline CDR1 reads MNHEY; CDR2 reads SMNVEV (reference sequence).

The V call is TRBV27, the J call TRBJ2-3; maybe TRBD2 (5 bases). Germline assignment: CDR1 MNHEY and CDR2 SMNVEV (reference sequence). Trimming took 6 bases from V and 0 from J, leaving 10 bases between them. The CDR3 loop spans 14 amino acids. CDR3 nucleotide sequence: TGTGCCAGCAGGCCAGAGGGAAGCACAGATACGCAGTATTTT. Translated, it gives CASRPEGSTDTQYF.

CDR3 sequence reads: CASGSVRGTIYF. CDR3 DNA: TGTGCCAGCGGATCCGTCAGAGGCACCATATATTTT. The V gene is TRBV28, the J gene TRBJ1-3, with D uncertain. V gave up 8 bases and J gave up 9 bases, with 14 bases separating them. The V gene's germline CDR1 is MDHEN and CDR2 SYDVKM. This CDR3 is built from 12 residues.

The chain combines TRBV2 with TRBJ2-6; TRBD2 matches at 7 bases. Germline-derived CDR1 and CDR2 are SNHLY and FYNNEI. The CDR3 contains 16 residues. The junction had 6 bases not matched to a gene; V was cut back by 6 bases and J by 1 base. DNA of the CDR3: TGTGCCAGCAGGGCGGGAGCGGAGTCTGGGGCCAACGTCCTGACTTTC. Protein: CASRAGAESGANVLTF.

J is TRBJ1-2 and V is TRBV23-1; D is undetermined. TRBV23-1 falls under the ORF class, with uncertain function. V shed 1 base and J shed 0 bases, with 9 bases lying between them. CDR3 length: 15 residues. The DNA of the CDR3 is TGCGCCAGCAGTCAATTTGGCACAGCTAACTATGGCTACACCTTC. It yields the protein CASSQFGTANYGYTF.

The chain recombines TRBV15 with TRBJ2-7, with no clear D. Germline assignment: CDR1 LNHNV and CDR2 YYDKDF (reference sequence). CDR3 length: 14 amino acids. V was cut by 0 bases and J by 4 bases, with 10 bases left in between. The CDR3, as DNA: TGTGCCACCAGCAGAGATCCGTCGTCTTACGAGCAGTACTTC. Residues: CATSRDPSSYEQYF.

CDR3 loop: CASSARLAGPYNEQFF. The CDR3 DNA sequence: TGCGCCAGCAGCGCAAGGCTAGCGGGACCCTACAATGAGCAGTTCTTC. The rearrangement joins TRBV5-1 to TRBJ2-1, with TRBD2 identical over 9 bases. Germline trimming cut 4 bases from V and 2 bases from J; bases unmatched to any gene: 7. The CDR3 totals 16 residues. Germline V gene sequence: CDR1 SGHRS, CDR2 YFSETQ.

There are a few counts of this clone. The rearrangement links TRBV27 to TRBJ2-2; D gene uncertain. The CDR3 is 14 residues long. The germline gives CDR1 MNHEY, CDR2 SMNVEV (reference sequence). The V end was cut by 3 bases, the J end by 2 bases, with 7 bases between. CDR3 in DNA: TGTGCCAGCAGTTTCCAGCCTAACACCGGGGAGCTGTTTTTT. The encoded protein is CASSFQPNTGELFF.

The V call is TRBV19, the J call TRBJ2-1; 8 bases fit TRBD2. The trim removed 4 bases at V and 6 bases at J, leaving 8 bases unmatched. The CDR3 sequence is 15 residues long. Looked up from germline, CDR1 is LNHDA and CDR2 is SQIVND (reference sequence). The CDR3 is CASSNPREGINEQFF. For the CDR3, the DNA is TGTGCCAGTAGTAATCCCCGGGAGGGTATCAATGAGCAGTTCTTC. Using reference TRBV19 and TRBJ2-1 for the parts outside the CDR3, the full variable domain is DGGITQSPKYLFRKEGQNVTLSCEQNLNHDAMYWYRQDPGQGLRLIYYSQIVNDFQKGDIAEGYSVSREKKESFPLTVTSAQKNPTAFYLCASSNPREGINEQFFGPGTRLTVL.

This clone came up once. V usage is TRBV11-3 and J usage is TRBJ2-7; D not certain. Between the trimmed V and J ends, which lost 0 bases and 6 bases, there was a span of 9 bases. This CDR3 is 13 amino acids long. In germline, CDR1 is SGHNT, CDR2 YENEEA. The CDR3 nucleotides are TGTGCCAGCAGCTTAGATCCTTTACGCGAGCAGTACTTC. This sequence encodes CASSLDPLREQYF.

This clone was counted once. The V and J genes are TRBV2 and TRBJ2-1, with 10 positions matching TRBD2. Germline-derived CDR1 and CDR2 are SNHLY and FYNNEI. This CDR3 is built from 15 residues. The J segment lost 3 bases and the V segment lost 4 bases, leaving 3 bases of the junction unmatched. CDR3 nucleotide sequence: TGTGCCAGCAGTGGGGGACTAGCGAACTACAATGAGCAGTTCTTC. It codes for CASSGGLANYNEQFF. Filled out from reference TRBV2 and TRBJ2-1, the complete variable domain reads EPEVTQTPSHQVTQMGQEVILRCVPISNHLYFYWYRQILGQKVEFLVSFYNNEISEKSEIFDDQFSVERPDGSNFTLKIRSTKLEDSAMYFCASSGGLANYNEQFFGPGTRLTVL.

The chain combines TRBV18 with TRBJ2-5; 7 nucleotides line up with TRBD2. Germline V lookup: CDR1 KGHSH, CDR2 LQKENI. This CDR3 has 14 residues. V gave up 5 bases and J gave up 2 bases; unmatched junction bases: 5. CDR3 bases: TGTGCCAGCTCATATTTGCGGGGGCAAGAGACCCAGTACTTC. Protein: CASSYLRGQETQYF. Supplemented by reference TRBV18 and TRBJ2-5, the full variable domain reads NAGVMQNPRHLVRRRGQEARLRCSPMKGHSHVYWYRQLPEEGLKFMVYLQKENIIDESGMPKERFSAEFPKEGPSILRIQQVVRGDSAAYFCASSYLRGQETQYFGPGTRLLVL.

CDR3 in DNA: TGTGCCAGCAGTGAAGGGATAGGGGGACGACTAGCGATCCTCTACGAGCAGTACTTC. This gives the protein CASSEGIGGRLAILYEQYF. The chain uses TRBV6-1 and TRBJ2-7, with 8 bases identical to TRBD2. The CDR3 runs to 19 residues. V dropped 1 base and J dropped 3; count of bases not matched to a gene: 17. The germline gives CDR1 MNHNS, CDR2 SASEGT.

V usage is TRBV7-2 and J usage is TRBJ1-1; D may be TRBD1 (6 bases). This CDR3 is 14 amino acids long. The V gene lost 0 bases and the J gene lost 3 bases, with 8 bases spanning the gap. Per the germline V gene, CDR1 is SGHTA and CDR2 is FQGNSA. CDR3: CASSLATGYTEAFF. The CDR3 DNA follows: TGTGCCAGCAGCTTAGCGACAGGCTACACTGAAGCTTTCTTT.

CDR3 nucleotide sequence: TGTGCCAGCAGCTTTTATACAGGGAGTAACGGTATTGAGCAGTTCTTC. Translated, it gives CASSFYTGSNGIEQFF. The chain links TRBV7-9 to TRBJ2-1; perhaps TRBD1 as D (6 bases). V lost 3 bases, J lost 9 bases, and 21 bases lay in between. The germline gives CDR1 SEHNR, CDR2 FQNEAQ (reference sequence). The CDR3 loop spans 16 amino acids.